The source of this T cell receptor (beta chain) is a study of cytomegalovirus exposure and HLA in healthy donors. General study findings and limits: A further, later analysis showed that HLA-associated TCR beta chains (compared with equally common others) were more clonally expanded. A missense variant in DCLRE1C was later tied to TCR beta V- and J-gene trimming.

Both 60 Vbeta primers and 13 Jbeta primers went into the PCR. Assay used: immunoSEQ multiplex PCR; TCRdb lists only in-frame clones, some missing. The sample carries roughly 180,000 clones, 70% to 80% recorded once. The CDR3 length is 15 residues. The V segment lost 6 bases and the J segment 7 bases; nucleotides outside the gene matches: 15. Germline V CDR1 and CDR2: MNHEY, SMNVEV (reference sequence). With respect to this clone: What it binds is unknown.

The rearrangement links TRBV27 to TRBJ2-7, with 7 bases matching TRBD1. The sequence was collected from a male donor in good health and CMV-seronegative. Sequencing was carried out using PBMCs. The CDR3 DNA is TGTGCCAGCAGGAACGTTAGGGACAGTAGGAATGAGCAGTACTTC. Residues: CASRNVRDSRNEQYF.